This T cell receptor beta chain is from a study of regulatory T cells in long-lasting Graves disease. Ten or more counts support this clonotype. Germline lookup yields CDR1 SGHDT and CDR2 YYEEEE. Trimming cost V 4 bases and J 5 bases; bases outside gene matches: 16. The CDR3 sequence is 17 residues long. For TCR beta, libraries came from iRepertoire HTBI primers and Arm-PCR of CDR3 regions. TCRdb recomputed calls from the multiplex PCR reads with MiXCR, one row per CDR3 protein. The sample shows 680,000 or so distinct CDR3 sequences, 15% to 20% of them seen only once. Time point reported: newly diagnosed GD, antithyroid drugs for less than 3 months. There was RNA extracted from PBMCs, and the TCR library was made from it. The data also belong to a second study, concerning T cells in Graves' hyperthyroidism and ophthalmopathy.

Here the sequenced sample was peripheral blood mononuclear cells (PBMCs), taken at new diagnosis, from a patient treated with antithyroid drugs. This TCR came from a woman in her 30s with Graves disease. This chain connects TRBV5-6 to TRBJ2-5; 8 nucleotides agree with TRBD2. The CDR3 protein is CASSASPMAGGGETQYF. The CDR3 nucleotides are TGTGCCAGCAGCGCGAGCCCCATGGCGGGAGGTGGGGAGACCCAGTACTTC.